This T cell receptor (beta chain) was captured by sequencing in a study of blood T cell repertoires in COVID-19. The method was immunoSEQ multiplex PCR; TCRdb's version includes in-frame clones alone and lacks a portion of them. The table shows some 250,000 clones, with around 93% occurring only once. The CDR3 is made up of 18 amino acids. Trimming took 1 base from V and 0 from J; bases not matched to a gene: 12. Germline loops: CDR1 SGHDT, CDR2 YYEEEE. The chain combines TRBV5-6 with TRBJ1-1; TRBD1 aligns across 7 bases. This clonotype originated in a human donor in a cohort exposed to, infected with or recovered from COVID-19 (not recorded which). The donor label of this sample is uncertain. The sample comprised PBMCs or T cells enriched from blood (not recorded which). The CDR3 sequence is CASSLRSNRGIMNTEAFF. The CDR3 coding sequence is TGTGCCAGCAGCTTGAGATCGAACAGGGGCATCATGAACACTGAAGCTTTCTTT.